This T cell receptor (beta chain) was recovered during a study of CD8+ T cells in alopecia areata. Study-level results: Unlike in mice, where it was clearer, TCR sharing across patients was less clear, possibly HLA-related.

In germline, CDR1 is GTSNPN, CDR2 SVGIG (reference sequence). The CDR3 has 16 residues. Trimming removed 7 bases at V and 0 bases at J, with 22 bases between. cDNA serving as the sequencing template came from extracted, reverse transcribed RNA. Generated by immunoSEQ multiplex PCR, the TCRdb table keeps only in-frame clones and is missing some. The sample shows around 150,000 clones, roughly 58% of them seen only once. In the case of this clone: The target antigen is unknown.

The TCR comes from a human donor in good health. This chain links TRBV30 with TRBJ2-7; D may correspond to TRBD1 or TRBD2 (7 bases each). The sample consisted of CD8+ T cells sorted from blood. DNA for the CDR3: TGTGCCTTGATCGGGCAGCAGGGGGGGTCCTCCTACGAGCAGTACTTC. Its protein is CALIGQQGGSSYEQYF.